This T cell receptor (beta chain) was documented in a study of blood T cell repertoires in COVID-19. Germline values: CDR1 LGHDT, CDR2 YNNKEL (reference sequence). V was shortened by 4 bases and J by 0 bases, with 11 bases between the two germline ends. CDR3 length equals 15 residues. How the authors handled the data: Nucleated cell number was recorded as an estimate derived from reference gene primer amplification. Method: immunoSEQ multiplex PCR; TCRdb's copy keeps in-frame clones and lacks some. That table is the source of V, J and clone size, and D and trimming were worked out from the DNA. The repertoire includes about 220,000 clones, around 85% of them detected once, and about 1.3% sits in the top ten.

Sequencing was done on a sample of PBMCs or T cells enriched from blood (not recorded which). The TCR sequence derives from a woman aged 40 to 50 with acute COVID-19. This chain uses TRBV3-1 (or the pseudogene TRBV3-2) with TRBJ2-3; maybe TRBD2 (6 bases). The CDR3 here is CASSLRTTSTDTQYF. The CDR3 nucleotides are TGTGCCAGCAGCCTCCGGACTACCAGCACAGATACGCAGTATTTT.